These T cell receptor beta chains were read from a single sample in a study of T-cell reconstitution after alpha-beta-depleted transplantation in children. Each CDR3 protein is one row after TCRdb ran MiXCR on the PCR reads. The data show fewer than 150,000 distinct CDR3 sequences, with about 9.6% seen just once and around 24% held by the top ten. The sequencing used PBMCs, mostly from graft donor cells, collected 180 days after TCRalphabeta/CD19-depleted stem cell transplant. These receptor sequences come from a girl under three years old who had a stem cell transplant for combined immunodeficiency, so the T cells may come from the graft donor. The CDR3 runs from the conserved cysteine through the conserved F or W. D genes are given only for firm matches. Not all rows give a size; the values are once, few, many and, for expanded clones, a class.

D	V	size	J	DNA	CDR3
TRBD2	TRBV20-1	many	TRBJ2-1	TGCAGTGCTAGAGACCCCGGGACTAAGGCACACAATGAGCAGTTCTTC	CSARDPGTKAHNEQFF
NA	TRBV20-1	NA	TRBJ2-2	TGCAGTGCGAGGGGGGGCGTCCCGAACACCGGGGAGCTGTTTTTT	CSARGGVPNTGELFF
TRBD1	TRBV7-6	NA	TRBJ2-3	TGTGCCAGCAGCCCGCCTCGGACAGGTCCTAGCACAGATACGCAGTATTTT	CASSPPRTGPSTDTQYF
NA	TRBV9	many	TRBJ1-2	TGTGCCAGCAGCCCCCAGCCGAGAGTTACCTATGGCTACACCTTC	CASSPQPRVTYGYTF
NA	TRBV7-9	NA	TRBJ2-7	TGTGCCAGCAGCTGGGGAGCAGGGAGCTCCTACGAGCAGTACTTC	CASSWGAGSSYEQYF
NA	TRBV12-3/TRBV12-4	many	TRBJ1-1	TGTGCCAGCAGTTTAACGGCTGGGAACACTGAAGCTTTCTTT	CASSLTAGNTEAFF
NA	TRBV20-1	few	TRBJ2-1	TGCAGTGCTAGAGACATTCATGGCTCCTACAATGAGCAGTTCTTC	CSARDIHGSYNEQFF
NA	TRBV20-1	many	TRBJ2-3	TGCAGTGCCGCGGCCACAGATACGCAGTATTTT	CSAAATDTQYF
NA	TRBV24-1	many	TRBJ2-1	TGTGCCACCAGTGACCCGCCGGTGGGGGTCGATGAGCAGTTCTTC	CATSDPPVGVDEQFF
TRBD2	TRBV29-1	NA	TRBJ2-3	TGCAGCGTGGATGTAGCGGGTGGGGCAGATACGCAGTATTTT	CSVDVAGGADTQYF
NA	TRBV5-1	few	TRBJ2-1	TGCGCCAGCAGCTTGTCCCTACTAGGCGGGCAGTCCTACAATGAGCAGTTCTTC	CASSLSLLGGQSYNEQFF
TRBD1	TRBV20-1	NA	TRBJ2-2	TGCAGTGCTAGCAGGGGGCTGAAAGCCGGGGAGCTGTTTTTT	CSASRGLKAGELFF
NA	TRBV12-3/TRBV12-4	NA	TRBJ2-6	TGTGCCAGCAGTTTAGGTCCGGGACGCTCTGGGGCCAACGTCCTGACTTTC	CASSLGPGRSGANVLTF
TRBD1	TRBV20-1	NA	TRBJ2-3	TGCAGTGCTTCATGGGACAGGGCCGTAGATACGCAGTATTTT	CSASWDRAVDTQYF
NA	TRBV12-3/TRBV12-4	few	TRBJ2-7	TGTGCCAGCAGGGGGGGCAGGGAGGGATACGAGCAGTACTTC	CASRGGREGYEQYF
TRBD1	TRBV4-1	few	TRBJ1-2	TGCGCCAGCAAGAAGACAGGGAATAACTATGGCTACACCTTC	CASKKTGNNYGYTF
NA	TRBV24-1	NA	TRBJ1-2	TGTGCCACCAGTGAATCCGGGACTGAACCCTCTGGCTACACCTTC	CATSESGTEPSGYTF
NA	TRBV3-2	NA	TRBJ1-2	TGTGCCAGCTGCCAAGATCCGCCAGGGCGGCATGGCTACACCTTC	CASCQDPPGRHGYTF
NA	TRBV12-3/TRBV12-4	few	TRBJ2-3	TGTGCCAGCAGTTTGGGCGGGGGACAAACAGATACGCAGTATTTT	CASSLGGGQTDTQYF
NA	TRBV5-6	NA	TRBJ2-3	TGTGCCAGCAGCTTGAAGGTTTCTAGCACAGATACGCAGTATTTT	CASSLKVSSTDTQYF
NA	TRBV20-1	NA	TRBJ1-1	TGCAGTGCTACTCTCACAGGGTTCGACACTGAAGCTTTCTTT	CSATLTGFDTEAFF
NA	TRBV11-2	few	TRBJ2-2	TGTGCCAGCAGCCTAAAGATGACGTCGACCGGGGAGCTGTTTTTT	CASSLKMTSTGELFF
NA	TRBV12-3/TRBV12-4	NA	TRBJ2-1	TGTGCCAGCAGTTTAAGCGCCCGCTCCTACAATGAGCAGTTCTTC	CASSLSARSYNEQFF
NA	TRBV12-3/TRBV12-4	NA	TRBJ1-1	TGTGCCTGCAGTTTAGCAGGATGGAGGAGGGCGGCGAACACTGAAGCTTTCTTT	CACSLAGWRRAANTEAFF
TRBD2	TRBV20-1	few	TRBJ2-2	TGCAGTGCTCCCTTAGCGGGGGTTAACACCGGGGAGCTGTTTTTT	CSAPLAGVNTGELFF
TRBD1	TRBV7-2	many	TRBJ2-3	TGTGCCAGCAGCCTCTATGGGACAGGGGTTGCAGATACGCAGTATTTT	CASSLYGTGVADTQYF
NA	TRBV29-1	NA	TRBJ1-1	TGCAGCGTTTCCCCCAGGGTGGCGGACACTGAAGCTTTCTTT	CSVSPRVADTEAFF
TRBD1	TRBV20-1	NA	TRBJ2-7	TGCAGTGCTACACAGGGGACCTCCTACGAGCAGTACTTC	CSATQGTSYEQYF
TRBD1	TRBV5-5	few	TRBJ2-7	TGTGCCAGCAGCATATTCGCCGGGACAGGGGGTATCGAGCAGTACTTC	CASSIFAGTGGIEQYF
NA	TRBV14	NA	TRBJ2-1	TGTGCCAGCAGCCAACGGAGCTCCTACAATGAGCAGTTCTTC	CASSQRSSYNEQFF
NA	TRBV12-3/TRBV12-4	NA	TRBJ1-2	TGTGCCAGCAGTTTGTTGGGTGTACCACAGTCGTATGGCTACACCTTC	CASSLLGVPQSYGYTF
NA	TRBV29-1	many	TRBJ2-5	TGCAGCGTCGACCCTCTCCGGGACATTATGTACCAAGAGACCCAGTACTTC	CSVDPLRDIMYQETQYF
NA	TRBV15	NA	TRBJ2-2	TGTGCCACCAGCAGGGGAACAAAGCGGCCTAACACCGGGGAGCTGTTTTTT	CATSRGTKRPNTGELFF
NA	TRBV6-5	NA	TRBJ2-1	TGTGCCAGCAGTTACGGTGGTCTCCCATACAATGAGCAGTTCTTC	CASSYGGLPYNEQFF
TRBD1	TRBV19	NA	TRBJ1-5	TGTGCCAGTAGTATACAGTGGACAGGGGGGATCGGCAATCAGCCCCAGCATTTT	CASSIQWTGGIGNQPQHF
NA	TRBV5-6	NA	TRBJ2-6	TGTGCCAGCAGCTTGGATGCAGCTCGGCCCGGGGCCAACGTCCTGACTTTC	CASSLDAARPGANVLTF
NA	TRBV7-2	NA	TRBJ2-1	TGTGCCAGCAGCCCCGACCTAGGGATAGGTAATGAGCAGTTCTTC	CASSPDLGIGNEQFF
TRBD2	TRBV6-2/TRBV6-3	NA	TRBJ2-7	TGTGCCACCAGGGGGACAGCTTCGTGGCCGGGGACTAGCGATTCCTACGAGCAGTACTTC	CATRGTASWPGTSDSYEQYF
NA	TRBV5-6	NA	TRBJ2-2	TGTGCCAGCAGCCTACACGTATTGACCGGGGAGCTGTTTTTT	CASSLHVLTGELFF
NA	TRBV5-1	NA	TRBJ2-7	TGCGCCAGCAGCTTGTCCATAGGTTTCGGTAGCGAGCAGTACTTC	CASSLSIGFGSEQYF
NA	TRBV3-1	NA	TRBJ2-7	TGTGCCAGCAGCCAAGGAATAGGTGGGCCCCACTCCTACGAGCAGTACTTC	CASSQGIGGPHSYEQYF
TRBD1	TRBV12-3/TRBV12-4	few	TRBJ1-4	TGTGCCAGCAGTTTATCAGGGGGCGCGACTAATGAAAAACTGTTTTTT	CASSLSGGATNEKLFF
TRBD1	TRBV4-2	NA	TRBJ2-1	TGTGCCAGCAGCTTACCCGGGACAGGGAAGGGTGAGCAGTTCTTC	CASSLPGTGKGEQFF
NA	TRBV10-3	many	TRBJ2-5	TGTGCCATCAGTGACTCCAGGGTCCAAGAGACCCAGTACTTC	CAISDSRVQETQYF
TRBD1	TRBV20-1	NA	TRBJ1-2	TGCAGTGCTGTGGACAGGGATTTTGGCTACACCTTC	CSAVDRDFGYTF
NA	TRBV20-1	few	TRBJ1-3	TGCAGTGCTAGAGAGGGTTCGTCGGGAAACACCATATATTTT	CSAREGSSGNTIYF
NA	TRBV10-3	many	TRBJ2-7	TGTGCCATCAGTGAAAGAGTCTCCTACGAGCAGTACTTC	CAISERVSYEQYF
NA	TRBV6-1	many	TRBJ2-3	TGTGCCATCCGTGGACGGGGAGATACGCAGTATTTT	CAIRGRGDTQYF
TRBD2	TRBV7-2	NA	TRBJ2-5	TGTGCCAGCAACAGACTAGCGGGAAGAGAGACCCAGTACTTC	CASNRLAGRETQYF
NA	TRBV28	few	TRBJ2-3	TGTGCCAGCAGGGGAGAAACAGATACGCAGTATTTT	CASRGETDTQYF
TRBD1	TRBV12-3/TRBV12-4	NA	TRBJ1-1	TGTGCCAGCAGTTTTGGGGGACAGGTTCCAGCTTTCTTT	CASSFGGQVPAFF
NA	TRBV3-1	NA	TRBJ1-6	TGTGCCAGCAGCCAAGGGCTGAGATCGGGACAAGTAAATTCACCCCTCCACTTT	CASSQGLRSGQVNSPLHF
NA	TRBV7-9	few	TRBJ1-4	TGTGCCAGCAGCTTAGCGCCGGGACTGTATAATGAAAAACTGTTTTTT	CASSLAPGLYNEKLFF
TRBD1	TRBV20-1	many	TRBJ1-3	TGCAGTGCTAGAGGGACAGGGCGAAACACCATATATTTT	CSARGTGRNTIYF
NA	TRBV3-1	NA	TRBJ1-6	TGTGCCAGCAGCCAAGGGGGCCCCTTTCCCCTCCACTTT	CASSQGGPFPLHF
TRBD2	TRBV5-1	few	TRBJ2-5	TGCGCCAGCAGCCATAGAAGAGCGGGAAAAGAGACCCAGTACTTC	CASSHRRAGKETQYF
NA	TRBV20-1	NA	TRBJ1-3	TGCAGTGCTAGAGATGCGGCTAAGTCAGCGGGAAACACCATATATTTT	CSARDAAKSAGNTIYF
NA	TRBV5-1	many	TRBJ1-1	TGCGCCAGCAGCTTGGACCGGGCCACACTGTGGGGGAACACTGAAGCTTTCTTT	CASSLDRATLWGNTEAFF
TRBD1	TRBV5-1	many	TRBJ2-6	TGCGCCATCCCACCGGGGACAGGGAGCTCTGGGGCCAACGTCCTGACTTTC	CAIPPGTGSSGANVLTF
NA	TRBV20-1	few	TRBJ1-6	TGCAGTGCTAGAATCCGGGGGGCCAGTAATTCACCCCTCCACTTT	CSARIRGASNSPLHF